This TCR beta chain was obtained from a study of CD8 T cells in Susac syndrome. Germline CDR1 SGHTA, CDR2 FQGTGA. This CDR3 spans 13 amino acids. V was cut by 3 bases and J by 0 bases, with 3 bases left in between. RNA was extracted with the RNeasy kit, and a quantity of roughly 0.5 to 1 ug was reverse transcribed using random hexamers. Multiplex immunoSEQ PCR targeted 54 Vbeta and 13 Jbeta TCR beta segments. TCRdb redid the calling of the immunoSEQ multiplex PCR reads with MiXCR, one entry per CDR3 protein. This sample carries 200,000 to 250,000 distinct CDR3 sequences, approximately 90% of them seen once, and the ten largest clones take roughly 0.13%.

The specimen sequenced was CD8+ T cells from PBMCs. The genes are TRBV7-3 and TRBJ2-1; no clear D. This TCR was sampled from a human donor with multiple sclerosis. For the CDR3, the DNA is TGTGCCAGCAGCTTTAACTCCTACAATGAGCAGTTCTTC. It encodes CASSFNSYNEQFF.